Listed here is a single T cell receptor (beta chain). In this sample, this clone turned up once. What antigen it recognizes has not been identified. No much larger clonotype is one base removed from it; base qualities were not supplied. Another Seattle source contributed samples from volunteer blood donors who had recovered from COVID-19. The collaborating institutions used their own protocols to collect whole blood in K2EDTA tubes. Collaborator samples were shipped for TCRbeta analysis as frozen whole blood, isolated PBMCs, or DNA extracted from either sample type. This entry comes from a study of blood T cell repertoires in COVID-19 (dated by TCRdb to between 2020 and 2021). A note on the overall study: Samples from collaborators originated in the United States, Italy and Spain and spanned both the acute and convalescent phases of COVID-19. The material from the prospective study consisted of cDNA or gDNA derived from T cells, B-cell-depleted T cells, or PBMCs. Deeply sampled blood TCRbeta repertoires from subjects exposed to, actively infected with, or recovered from COVID-19 were included in the dataset. The repertoires were made available in a free public database intended to serve as a resource for research on the immune response to SARS-CoV-2. The samples were drawn from two sources: the first 160 participants of the ongoing ImmuneRACE study, and approximately 1,300 subjects contributed by 6 global collaborators. Nearly every sample came with metadata listing a de-identified subject ID, COVID-19 status, age in years and sex. Where available, HLA class I and class II types were obtained from metadata supplied by the sample provider rather than from assay-based typing. Results the study describes overall, beyond this receptor: The quantity of clinical and demographic metadata differed by source and by participant and was supplied without curation.

TCRbeta CDR3 regions were amplified from genomic DNA using the immunoSEQ Assay, a bias-controlled multiplex PCR. In the authors' own workflow: The number of nucleated cells in each sample was estimated from the amplification of reference gene primers within the assay. To quantify the absolute abundance of each unique TCRbeta CDR3 rearrangement, sequence reads were collapsed and filtered. For each sample, productive Simpson clonality was calculated as the square root of Simpson's diversity index across productive rearrangements. As stored in TCRdb, this immuneACCESS dataset retains in-frame rearrangements with V and J assigned. A fraction of the clones does not appear; measured against another copy, unresolved V genes explain less than half of the discrepancy, and the remainder lacks a known reason. That table supplies the V and J calls and clone size; D and trimming were determined from the DNA. The sample has about 240,000 clones on record, roughly nine tenths of them singletons. The leading ten clones occupy 6% to 9% of the sample.

This TCR came from a man in his sixties who had recovered from COVID-19. The material sequenced was peripheral blood.

DNA sequence: TGTGCCAGCAGCTCCGGGACTAGCACTACCGATACGCAGTATTTT. Its translation is CASSSGTSTTDTQYF. The chain is encoded by TRBV7-7 joined to TRBJ2-3; 9 of the junction bases match TRBD2. Via the germline V gene (reference sequence), CDR1 is SSHAT and CDR2 FNYEAQ. The CDR3, cysteine through phenylalanine, is 15 amino acids long. Kept here is only the CDR3 DNA, which spans 45 bases and is read in frame from base 1. Germline trimming amounts to 4 bases on V and 6 bases on J, with 8 as the count of junction bases outside the gene matches.